This T cell receptor (beta chain) was profiled in a study of cytomegalovirus exposure and HLA in healthy donors. In the PCR, 60 Vbeta and 13 Jbeta primers were used. Only in-frame clones appear in the TCRdb table, and some are missing; sequencing was by immunoSEQ multiplex PCR. Its listing shows about 200,000 clones. General study findings and limits: It was in a later analysis that TCR association rates were seen to vary by HLA locus, highest for DRB1 and lowest for HLA-C.

Comment on this clone: Its antigen is still unknown.

Unmatched junction bases numbered 8, after V lost 2 bases and J lost 11 bases. Germline V gene lookup returns CDR1 MDHEN and CDR2 SYDVKM. CDR3 length equals 14 residues. The TCR originated in a girl aged 2 to 10 in good health and CMV-seropositive. Sequencing used PBMCs. This chain uses TRBV28 with TRBJ1-4, with 7 bases that match TRBD1. Here the CDR3 reads CASSLVPTGEKLFF. The CDR3 DNA sequence: TGTGCCAGCAGTTTAGTTCCTACAGGGGAGAAACTGTTTTTT.